These 26 T cell receptor beta chains were all obtained from the same sample, sequenced in a study of T cells in Graves' hyperthyroidism and ophthalmopathy. TCR beta CDR3 regions were amplified from RNA. In the first-round RT-PCR of the TCR CDR3, the HTBI primer set was used. TCRdb re-called the multiplex PCR reads with MiXCR, one entry per CDR3 protein. The sample has about 360,000 distinct CDR3 sequences; roughly an eighth are singletons. The sequencing input was blood. Source of these receptors: a woman between 18 and 30 years old with Graves' hyperthyroidism.

The V and J genes are TRBV24-1 and TRBJ2-3; 10 nucleotides match TRBD2. This CDR3 contains 16 residues. V shed 3 bases, J shed 0 bases, and the junction held 2 bases outside the gene matches. Germline CDR1 and CDR2: KGHDR and SFDVKD. This CDR3 reads CATSDQLAGSTDTQYF. The CDR3 nucleotides are TGTGCCACCAGTGATCAACTAGCGGGGAGCACAGATACGCAGTATTTT.

On this clonotype itself: A read error may be the cause here, since a much bigger clone is one base away. The chain has TRBV19 and TRBJ1-5, with 12 bases matching TRBD1. This CDR3 is 17 amino acids long. The V gene's germline CDR1 is LNHDA and CDR2 SQIVND (reference sequence). The CDR3 loop is CASSASGTGGPNQPQDF. CDR3 DNA sequence: TGTGCCAGTAGTGCCTCCGGGACAGGGGGCCCTAATCAGCCCCAGGATTTT. The variable domain in full, completed from reference TRBV19 and TRBJ1-5, reads DGGITQSPKYLFRKEGQNVTLSCEQNLNHDAMYWYRQDPGQGLRLIYYSQIVNDFQKGDIAEGYSVSREKKESFPLTVTSAQKNPTAFYLCASSASGTGGPNQPQDFGDGTRLSIL.

In its sample, this clonotype was seen many times. CDR3 in DNA: TGTGCCAGCAGTGAAGATATCGGACCCCGACTAACAGATACGCAGTATTTT. Encoded protein: CASSEDIGPRLTDTQYF. The chain carries TRBV6-1 and TRBJ2-3, with D perhaps TRBD2 (5 bases). Trimming removed 1 base at V and 3 bases at J, with 17 bases between. CDR1 is MNHNS and CDR2 is SASEGT in the germline V gene. The CDR3 totals 17 residues.

This clonotype was picked up many times. The gene calls are TRBV7-2 and TRBJ2-5, with 7 bases that match TRBD2. V was pared by 7 bases and J by 4 bases, with 9 bases of the junction left unmatched. From germline, CDR1 is SGHTA and CDR2 FQGNSA. This CDR3 is 14 amino acids long. CDR3 sequence (DNA): TGTGCCAGCACCCCCCAAAGACTAGCAGAGACCCAGTACTTC. The encoded protein is CASTPQRLAETQYF.

This clonotype was seen a handful of times. A much larger clone lies one base from this, so it may be a read error. V usage is TRBV6-1 and J usage is TRBJ2-1; 13 bases match TRBD2. Germline V gives CDR1 MNHNS, CDR2 SASEGT. Trimming at V came to 7 bases and at J to 8 bases, leaving 8 bases not matched to a gene. This CDR3 comprises 15 residues. The CDR3 DNA is TGTGCCAGCAATCGGACTAGCGGGAGTGGGCATGAGCAGTTCTTC. It codes for CASNRTSGSGHEQFF.

The V call is TRBV24-1, the J call TRBJ2-6; D gene uncertain. CDR3 size: 15 residues. Germline V gene lookup returns CDR1 KGHDR and CDR2 SFDVKD. V dropped 1 base and J dropped 7 bases, with 10 bases sitting between them. CDR3 region: CATSDFTLGANVLTF. The CDR3 coding sequence is TGTGCCACCAGTGATTTTACCCTAGGTGCCAACGTCCTGACTTTC.

Details on this clonotype: A single base separates this from a much larger clone, so it may be a read error. V is TRBV20-1 and J is TRBJ2-1; 14 nucleotides match TRBD2. Germline V gene data show CDR1 as DFQATT and CDR2 as SNEGSKA (reference sequence). CDR3 length equals 15 residues. CDR3 nucleotides: TGCAGTGCTAGACCCGGGACTAGCGGGAGAGGTGAGCGGTTCTTC. Amino acids: CSARPGTSGRGERFF.

The chain recombines TRBV28 with TRBJ2-1; TRBD2 matches at 14 bases. V gave up 3 bases and J gave up 12 bases; unmatched junction bases: 7. Germline V lookup: CDR1 MDHEN, CDR2 SYDVKM. The CDR3 loop spans 15 amino acids. The CDR3, as DNA: TGTGCCAGCAGTTTGGGGACTAGCGGGAGTAGGCCGCAGTTCTTC. It translates to CASSLGTSGSRPQFF.

This clonotype was observed a handful of times. The chain carries TRBV5-6 and TRBJ2-7, with D possibly TRBD1 on 6 matching bases. CDR1 is SGHDT and CDR2 is YYEEEE in the germline V gene. This CDR3 has 13 residues. The ends were cut back, 4 bases at V and 3 bases at J, with 11 bases in the middle. The CDR3 DNA is TGTGCCAGCAGCAACACAGGGATCTACGAGCAGTACTTC. Its protein product is CASSNTGIYEQYF. The full variable domain, rest sourced from reference TRBV5-6 and TRBJ2-7, is DAGVTQSPTHLIKTRGQQVTLRCSPKSGHDTVSWYQQALGQGPQFIFQYYEEEERQRGNFPDRFSGHQFPNYSSELNVNALLLGDSALYLCASSNTGIYEQYFGPGTRLTVT.

This clonotype was seen at least ten times. J is TRBJ2-1 and V is TRBV12-3 or TRBV12-4; TRBD2 agrees at 12 bases. This CDR3 has 14 residues. With V trimmed by 6 bases and J by 6 bases, 3 bases remained unmatched. The CDR3 spells CASRSLAGGNEQFF. For the CDR3, the DNA is TGTGCCAGCAGGTCACTAGCGGGGGGCAATGAGCAGTTCTTC.

This clonotype has ten or more counts. J is TRBJ1-5 and V is TRBV27; D gene unclear. CDR1 MNHEY and CDR2 SMNVEV come from the germline V gene (reference sequence). The CDR3 has 12 residues. The V end lost 7 bases, the J end lost 2 bases, and 6 bases lay between the germline ends. The CDR3 loop is CASTTGNQPQHF. The CDR3 DNA reads TGTGCCAGCACCACCGGCAATCAGCCCCAGCATTTT.

This clonotype showed up just a few times. The chain is built from TRBV6-1 and TRBJ2-3; D uncertain. Trimming shortened V by 2 bases and J by 0 bases, and 12 bases separated the two germline ends. From germline, CDR1 is MNHNS and CDR2 SASEGT. This CDR3 comprises 16 residues. The CDR3 bases are TGTGCCAGCAGTGAATTAGGCGGATCTAGCACAGATACGCAGTATTTT. This gives the protein CASSELGGSSTDTQYF.

The chain is built from TRBV20-1 and TRBJ1-2, with a weak D call TRBD1 (6 bases). V lost 4 bases and J lost 6, with 12 bases in between. Germline lookup yields CDR1 DFQATT and CDR2 SNEGSKA (reference sequence). This CDR3 is built from 12 residues. The CDR3 DNA reads TGCAGTGCTATAGCACAGGGAGATGGCTACACCTTC. Its protein is CSAIAQGDGYTF.

This clonotype showed up many times. The chain combines TRBV3-1 with TRBJ2-3; D is undetermined. Germline assignment: CDR1 LGHDT and CDR2 YNNKEL (reference sequence). There are 15 residues in the CDR3. V was trimmed by 4 bases and J by 8 bases, leaving 19 bases between them. Here the CDR3 reads CASSLGDGTGLTQYF. In nucleotides, the CDR3 is TGTGCCAGCAGCCTTGGAGATGGAACGGGCCTTACGCAGTATTTT.

Only a few counts were recorded for this clonotype. The chain recombines TRBV20-1 with TRBJ2-5, with D uncertain. The V gene lost 5 bases and the J gene lost 3 bases, with 19 bases spanning the gap. CDR3 size: 15 residues. Germline-derived CDR1 and CDR2 are DFQATT and SNEGSKA (reference sequence). The DNA of the CDR3 is TGCAGTGCTGTGATCAGGCCTCCAGGAAAAGAGACCCAGTACTTC. Amino acids: CSAVIRPPGKETQYF.

At least ten counts were recorded for this clonotype. This chain uses TRBV20-1 with TRBJ2-2; TRBD2 agrees at 10 bases. V lost 5 bases to trimming and J lost 7 bases; unmatched junction nucleotides: 4. Germline V gene data show CDR1 as DFQATT and CDR2 as SNEGSKA (reference sequence). This CDR3 is built from 13 residues. CDR3 sequence reads: CSAQGLASGELFF. Here the CDR3 DNA reads TGCAGTGCTCAGGGACTAGCGAGCGGGGAGCTGTTTTTT.

The sample holds many counts of this clonotype. V and J are TRBV2 and TRBJ2-1, with a possible D match to TRBD2 (5 bases). This CDR3 is 10 amino acids long. Germline V gene data show CDR1 as SNHLY and CDR2 as FYNNEI. V was trimmed by 3 bases and J by 14 bases, leaving 8 bases between them. For the CDR3, the DNA is TGTGCCAGCAGTGAGAGGGTGGAGTTCTTC. This sequence encodes CASSERVEFF.

The chain joins TRBV10-3 to TRBJ2-3, with 7 bases lining up with TRBD1. Germline V gene sequence: CDR1 ENHRY, CDR2 SYGVKD. V gave up 6 bases and J gave up 6 bases; unmatched junction bases: 3. The CDR3 has 12 amino acids. CDR3 nucleotides: TGTGCCATCAGGACAGGGCCCGATACGCAGTATTTT. Residues: CAIRTGPDTQYF.

This clonotype appeared many times. The chain recombines TRBV12-3 or TRBV12-4 with TRBJ1-1; D might be TRBD1 (6 bases). The CDR3 consists of 14 residues. Trimming took 6 bases from V and 5 from J, leaving 16 bases between them. The CDR3 region is CASRGEGGGTEAFF. The CDR3 bases are TGTGCCAGCAGGGGGGAAGGGGGGGGGACTGAAGCTTTCTTT.

This clonotype was detected ten times or more. The genes are TRBV3-1 and TRBJ2-3, with TRBD2 matching over 8 bases. The germline gives CDR1 LGHDT, CDR2 YNNKEL (reference sequence). V gave up 2 bases and J gave up 5 bases; unmatched junction bases: 9. This CDR3 comprises 16 residues. CDR3 sequence reads: CASSQSASGWEDTQYF. The CDR3 DNA follows: TGTGCCAGCAGCCAATCGGCTAGCGGGTGGGAAGATACGCAGTATTTT.

J is TRBJ1-2 and V is TRBV6-9; D is undetermined. The V gene's germline CDR1 is MNHGY and CDR2 SVAAGI. V shed 3 bases and J shed 1 base, with 33 bases lying between them. CDR3 length: 22 amino acids. The DNA for the CDR3 is TGTGCCAGCAGTTACCCGGTCGGAGTTCACGGGAAAAACAGCCGAATTAACTATGGCTACACCTTC. This encodes CASSYPVGVHGKNSRINYGYTF.

This clonotype was recorded at least ten times. The chain couples TRBV28 to TRBJ2-7, with a possible D match to TRBD1 (5 bases). Germline lookup yields CDR1 MDHEN and CDR2 SYDVKM. The CDR3 consists of 15 residues. With 5 bases removed from V and 2 bases from J, the gap between germline ends came to 16 bases. CDR3 coding DNA: TGTGCCAGCAGTACCGACAGCGCACTAACCTACGAGCAGTACTTC. Protein sequence: CASSTDSALTYEQYF.

The J gene is TRBJ2-1, the V gene TRBV3-1, with 9 bases identical to TRBD1. CDR1 is LGHDT, CDR2 YNNKEL, per germline (reference sequence). Losses at the gene ends were 0 bases for V and 7 bases for J; bases not matched to a gene: 7. The CDR3 is made up of 16 amino acids. CDR3 in DNA: TGTGCCAGCAGCCAAGACGGGACAGGGTTCGGGAATGAGCAGTTCTTC. As protein: CASSQDGTGFGNEQFF.

This clonotype was seen at least ten times. This chain connects TRBV7-2 to TRBJ2-1; D perhaps matches TRBD2 (5 bases). Germline V lookup: CDR1 SGHTA, CDR2 FQGNSA. The CDR3 has 14 residues. Trimming pared 7 bases from V and 5 bases from J, leaving 15 bases between. CDR3 in DNA: TGTGCCAGCACCCGGACTGGCAGAGACAATGAGCAGTTCTTC. Protein: CASTRTGRDNEQFF.

This clonotype was counted at least ten times. The gene calls are TRBV30 and TRBJ2-1, with 10 bases aligning to TRBD1. The CDR3 consists of 16 residues. With 5 bases clipped from V and 5 bases from J, the junction kept 12 bases outside the gene matches. Looked up from germline, CDR1 is GTSNPN and CDR2 is SVGIG (reference sequence). Here the CDR3 DNA reads TGTGCCTGGGAGCCCGGTGACAGGGGGCAGAACAATGAGCAGTTCTTC. Its translation is CAWEPGDRGQNNEQFF.

This clonotype was detected a few times. The chain employs TRBV20-1 and TRBJ2-4, with TRBD1 identical over 7 bases. J gave up 0 bases and V 6 bases, and 8 bases lay outside the gene matches. This CDR3 has 15 residues. Germline assignment: CDR1 DFQATT and CDR2 SNEGSKA (reference sequence). CDR3 protein: CSALPQGLAKNIQYF. CDR3 bases: TGCAGTGCCCTCCCACAGGGGCTAGCCAAAAACATTCAGTACTTC.